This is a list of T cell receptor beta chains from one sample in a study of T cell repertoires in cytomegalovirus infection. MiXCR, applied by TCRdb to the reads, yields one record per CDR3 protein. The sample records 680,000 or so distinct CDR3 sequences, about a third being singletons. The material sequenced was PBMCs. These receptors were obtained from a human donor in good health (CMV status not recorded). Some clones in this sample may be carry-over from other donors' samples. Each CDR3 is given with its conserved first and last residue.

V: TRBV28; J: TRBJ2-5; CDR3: CASSSLTGKVETQYF
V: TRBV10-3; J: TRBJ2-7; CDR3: CAISPTDSTYEQYF
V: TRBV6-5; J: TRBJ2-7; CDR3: CASSYKQDRYEQYF
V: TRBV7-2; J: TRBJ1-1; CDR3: CASSLTGWGAEAFF
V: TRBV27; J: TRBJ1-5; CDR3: CASSRDLPTGNEGQPQHF
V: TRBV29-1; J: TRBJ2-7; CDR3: CSVLGQTYEQYF
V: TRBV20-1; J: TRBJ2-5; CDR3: CSARDSTRVTLETQYF
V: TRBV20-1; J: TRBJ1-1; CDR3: CSASEGGPVTEAFF
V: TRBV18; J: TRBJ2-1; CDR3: CASSDTLRGTYNEQFF
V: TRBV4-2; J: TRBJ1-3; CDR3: CASSQDAGTGVLAGNTIYF
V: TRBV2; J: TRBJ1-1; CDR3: CASGKLSDTEAFF
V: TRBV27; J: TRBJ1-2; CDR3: CASSSTGEVGYTF
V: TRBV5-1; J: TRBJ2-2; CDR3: CASSLSSGANTGELFF
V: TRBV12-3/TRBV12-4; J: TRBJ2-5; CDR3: CASTLGPETQYF
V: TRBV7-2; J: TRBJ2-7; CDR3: CASSLLPTTSGRAYEQYF
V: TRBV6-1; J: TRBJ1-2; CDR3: CASSEVAGGSGYTF
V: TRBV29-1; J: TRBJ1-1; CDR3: CSSGRNTEAFF
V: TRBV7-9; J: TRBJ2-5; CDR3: CASSSIGASQETQYF
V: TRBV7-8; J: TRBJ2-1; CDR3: CASSLQGARGVGYEQFF
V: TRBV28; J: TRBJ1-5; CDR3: CASTHEGAHGQPQHF
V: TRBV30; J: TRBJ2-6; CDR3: CAWSGRGSGANVLTF
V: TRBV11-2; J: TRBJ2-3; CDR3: CASSLVAGGAEGTDTQYF
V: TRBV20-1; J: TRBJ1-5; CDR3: CSANPPRGRDQPQHF
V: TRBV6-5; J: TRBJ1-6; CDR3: CASSSGNFGSPLHF
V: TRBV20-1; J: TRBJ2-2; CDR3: CSAILPDSTGIGVLFF
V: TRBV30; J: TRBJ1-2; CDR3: CAWTVAGQGSIYGYTF